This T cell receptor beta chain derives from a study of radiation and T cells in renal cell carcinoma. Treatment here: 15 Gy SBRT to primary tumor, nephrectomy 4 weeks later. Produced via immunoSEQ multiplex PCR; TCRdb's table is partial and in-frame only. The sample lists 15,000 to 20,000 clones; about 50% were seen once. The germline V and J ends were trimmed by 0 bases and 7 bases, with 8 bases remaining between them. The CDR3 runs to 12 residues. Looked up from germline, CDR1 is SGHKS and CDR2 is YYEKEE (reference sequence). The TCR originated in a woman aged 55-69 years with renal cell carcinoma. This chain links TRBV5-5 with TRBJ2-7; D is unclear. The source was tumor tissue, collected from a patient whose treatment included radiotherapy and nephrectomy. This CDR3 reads CASSLVLSEQYF. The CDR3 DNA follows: TGTGCCAGCAGCTTGGTTTTGAGTGAGCAGTACTTC. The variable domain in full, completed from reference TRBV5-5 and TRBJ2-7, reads DAGVTQSPTHLIKTRGQQVTLRCSPISGHKSVSWYQQVLGQGPQFIFQYYEKEERGRGNFPDRFSARQFPNYSSELNVNALLLGDSALYLCASSLVLSEQYFGPGTRLTVT.